Included here is one T cell receptor (beta chain) sequence, with context. V lost 5 bases, J lost 8 bases, and 12 bases stayed unmatched. This CDR3 contains 15 residues. Germline values: CDR1 SQVTM, CDR2 ANQGSEA. The record originates from a study of blood T cell repertoires in COVID-19. Study summary: Samples came from the United States, Italy and Spain, spanning acute and convalescent COVID-19. T cells, B-cell-depleted T cells, or PBMCs provided the cDNA or gDNA that served as material.

Original data processing: The assay estimated nucleated cells by amplifying reference gene primers. This table comes from immunoSEQ multiplex PCR, and its TCRdb copy is limited to in-frame clones, with some not included. The V and J calls and clone size come from that table; D and trimming were worked out from the DNA. Among some 120,000 clones, under 85% were seen once, and the ten largest hold about an eighth. The chain couples TRBV29-1 to TRBJ2-1; 10 bases are shared with TRBD1. The source of this sequence is a man between 60 and 70 years old with acute or convalescent COVID-19. The sequenced material came from peripheral blood. CDR3 loop: CSVWFSGQGNYEQFF. The CDR3 DNA follows: TGCAGCGTTTGGTTCTCGGGACAGGGGAACTATGAGCAGTTCTTC.